This T cell receptor (beta chain) came from a study of control samples from healthy donors and cancer patients. The V gene end was trimmed by 4 bases and the J gene end by 6 bases; junction bases not matched to a gene: 12. CDR1 SGHNT and CDR2 YYREEE come from the germline V gene (reference sequence). The CDR3 is 16 residues long. The data were produced by immunoSEQ multiplex PCR, yet TCRdb's version contains in-frame clones alone and is incomplete. The top ten hold under 40% of the sample, which has approximately 90,000 clones, 65% to 85% seen once. The source material was PBMCs. The chain couples TRBV5-4 to TRBJ2-2, with 7 nucleotides matching TRBD2. The sequence came from a man aged 70-80 years with lung cancer. The CDR3 loop is CASSGRDGGFAGELFF. The CDR3 region has the DNA TGTGCCAGCAGCGGGAGGGACGGGGGATTTGCCGGGGAGCTGTTTTTT.